The text below deals with one TCR beta chain. Original analysis: Reference gene primer amplification gave nucleated cell count estimates. Profiled with immunoSEQ multiplex PCR; TCRdb holds only in-frame clones, not every one. V, J and clone size reflect that table, while D and trimming were determined from the DNA. The sample holds a few hundred thousand clones, about 90% seen once. This record belongs to a study of blood T cell repertoires in COVID-19. On the study more broadly: The cDNA or gDNA used as material had been derived from T cells, B-cell-depleted T cells, or PBMCs.

V was clipped by 1 base and J by 3 bases, with 10 bases between them. Germline CDR1 and CDR2: SEHNR and FQNEAQ (reference sequence). The CDR3 is 14 residues long. The sample taken for sequencing was PBMCs or T cells enriched from blood (not recorded which). This sequence joins TRBV7-9 and TRBJ2-7; D possibly corresponds to TRBD1 (6 bases). This clonotype originated in a woman in her twenties or thirties who had recovered from COVID-19. The CDR3, as DNA: TGTGCCAGCAGCTTAGGGACAGTAGTCTACGAGCAGTACTTC. Translating it yields CASSLGTVVYEQYF.